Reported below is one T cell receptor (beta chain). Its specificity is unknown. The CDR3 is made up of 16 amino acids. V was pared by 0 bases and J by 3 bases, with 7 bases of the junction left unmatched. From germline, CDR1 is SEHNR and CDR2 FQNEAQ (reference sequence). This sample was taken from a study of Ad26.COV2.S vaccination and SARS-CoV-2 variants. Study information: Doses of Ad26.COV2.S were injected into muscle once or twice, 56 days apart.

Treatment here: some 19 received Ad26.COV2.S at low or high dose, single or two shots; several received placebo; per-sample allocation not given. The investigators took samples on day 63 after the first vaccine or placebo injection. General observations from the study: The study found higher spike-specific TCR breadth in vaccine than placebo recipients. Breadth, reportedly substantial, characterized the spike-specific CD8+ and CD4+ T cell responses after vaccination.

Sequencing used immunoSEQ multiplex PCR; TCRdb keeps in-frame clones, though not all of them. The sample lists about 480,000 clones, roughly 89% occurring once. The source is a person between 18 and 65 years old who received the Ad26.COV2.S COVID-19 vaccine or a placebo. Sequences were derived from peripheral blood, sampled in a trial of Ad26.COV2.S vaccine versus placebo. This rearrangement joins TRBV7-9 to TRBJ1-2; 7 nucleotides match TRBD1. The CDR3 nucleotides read TGTGCCAGCAGCTTAGCGAGACCAGGGGGGGACTATGGCTACACCTTC. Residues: CASSLARPGGDYGYTF.